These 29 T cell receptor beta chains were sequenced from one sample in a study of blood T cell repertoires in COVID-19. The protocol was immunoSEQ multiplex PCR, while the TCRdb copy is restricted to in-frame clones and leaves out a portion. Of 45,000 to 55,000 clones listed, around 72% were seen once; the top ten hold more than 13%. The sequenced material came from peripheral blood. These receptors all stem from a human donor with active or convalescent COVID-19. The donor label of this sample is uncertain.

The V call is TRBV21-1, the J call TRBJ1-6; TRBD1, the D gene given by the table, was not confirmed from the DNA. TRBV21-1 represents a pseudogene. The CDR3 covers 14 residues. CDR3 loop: CASGLTGGNSPLHF. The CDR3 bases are TGTGCCAGCGGACTGACAGGGGGGAATTCACCCCTCCACTTT.

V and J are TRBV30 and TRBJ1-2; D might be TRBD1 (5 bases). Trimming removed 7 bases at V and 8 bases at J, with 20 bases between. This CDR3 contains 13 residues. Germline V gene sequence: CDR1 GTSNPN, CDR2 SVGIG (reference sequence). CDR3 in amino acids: CAYDVGGVKGYTF. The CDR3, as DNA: TGTGCCTATGACGTCGGGGGGGTGAAGGGCTACACCTTC.

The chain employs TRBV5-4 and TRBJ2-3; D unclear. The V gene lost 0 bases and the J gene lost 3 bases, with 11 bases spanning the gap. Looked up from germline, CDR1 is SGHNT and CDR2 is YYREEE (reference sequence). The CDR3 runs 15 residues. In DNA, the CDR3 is TGTGCCAGCAGCTTGGATTACACGCAGACAGATACGCAGTATTTT. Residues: CASSLDYTQTDTQYF.

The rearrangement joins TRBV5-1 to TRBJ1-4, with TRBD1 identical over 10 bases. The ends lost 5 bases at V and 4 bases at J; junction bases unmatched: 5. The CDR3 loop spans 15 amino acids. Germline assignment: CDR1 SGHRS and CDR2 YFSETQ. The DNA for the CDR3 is TGCGCCAGCAGTCTTCGGACAGGGGGTAATGAAAAACTGTTTTTT. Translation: CASSLRTGGNEKLFF.

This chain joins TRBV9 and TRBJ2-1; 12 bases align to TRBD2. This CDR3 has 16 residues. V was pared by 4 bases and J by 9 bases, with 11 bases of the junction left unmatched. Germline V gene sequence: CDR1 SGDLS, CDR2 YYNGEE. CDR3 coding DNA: TGTGCCAGCAGCCCCCAGACTAGCGGGAGCTCTGGTGAGCAGTTCTTC. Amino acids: CASSPQTSGSSGEQFF.

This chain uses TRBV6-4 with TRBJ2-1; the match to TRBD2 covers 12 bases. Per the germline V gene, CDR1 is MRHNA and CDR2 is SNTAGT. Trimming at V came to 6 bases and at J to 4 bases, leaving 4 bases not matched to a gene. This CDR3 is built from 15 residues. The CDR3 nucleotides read TGTGCCAGCAGAGATCTAGCGGGAGGGTACAATGAGCAGTTCTTC. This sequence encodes CASRDLAGGYNEQFF.

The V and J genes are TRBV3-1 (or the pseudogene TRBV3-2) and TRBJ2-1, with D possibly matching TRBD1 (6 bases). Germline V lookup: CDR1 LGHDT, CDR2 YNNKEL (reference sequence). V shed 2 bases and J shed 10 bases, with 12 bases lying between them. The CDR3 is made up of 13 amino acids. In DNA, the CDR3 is TGTGCCAGCAGCCAATTTGGCAGGGGCGAGCAGTTCTTC. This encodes CASSQFGRGEQFF.

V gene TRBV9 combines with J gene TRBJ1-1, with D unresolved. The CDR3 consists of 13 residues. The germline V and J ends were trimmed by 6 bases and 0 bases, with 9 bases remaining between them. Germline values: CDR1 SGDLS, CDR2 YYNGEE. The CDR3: CASKRDMNTEAFF. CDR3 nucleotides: TGTGCCAGCAAGCGTGATATGAACACTGAAGCTTTCTTT.

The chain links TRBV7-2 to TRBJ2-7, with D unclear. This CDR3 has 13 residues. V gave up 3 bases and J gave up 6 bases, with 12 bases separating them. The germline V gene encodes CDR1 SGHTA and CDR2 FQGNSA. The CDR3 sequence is CASSFLESGEQYF. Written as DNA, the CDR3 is TGTGCCAGCAGCTTCCTAGAGTCTGGCGAGCAGTACTTC.

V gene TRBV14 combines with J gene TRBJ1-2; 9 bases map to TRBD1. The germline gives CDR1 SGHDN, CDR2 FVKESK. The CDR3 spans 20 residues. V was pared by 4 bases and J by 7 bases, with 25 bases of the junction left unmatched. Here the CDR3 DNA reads TGTGCCAGCAGCCCGCAAGGACGAAGGGATAAACAGGGGGCGCATGGTGGCTACACCTTC. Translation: CASSPQGRRDKQGAHGGYTF.

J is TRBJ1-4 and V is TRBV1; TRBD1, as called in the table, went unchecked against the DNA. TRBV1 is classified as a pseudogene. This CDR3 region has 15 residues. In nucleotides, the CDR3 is TGCACCAGCAGCCAAGACCGAGGACAGTGTGAAAAACTGTTTTTT. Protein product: CTSSQDRGQCEKLFF.

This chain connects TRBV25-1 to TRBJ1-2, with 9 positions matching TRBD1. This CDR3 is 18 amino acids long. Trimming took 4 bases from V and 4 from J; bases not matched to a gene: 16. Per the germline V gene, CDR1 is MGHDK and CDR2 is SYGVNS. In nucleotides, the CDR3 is TGTGCCAGCAGTGCGAGCTCCGGGACAGGGAGTTTACCCTATGGCTACACCTTC. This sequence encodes CASSASSGTGSLPYGYTF.

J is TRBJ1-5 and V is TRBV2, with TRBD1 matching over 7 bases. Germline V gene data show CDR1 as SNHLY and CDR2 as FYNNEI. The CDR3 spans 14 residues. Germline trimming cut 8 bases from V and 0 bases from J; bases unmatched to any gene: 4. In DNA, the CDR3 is TGTGCCAGCCGACAGGGTCATAGCAATCAGCCCCAGCATTTT. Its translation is CASRQGHSNQPQHF.

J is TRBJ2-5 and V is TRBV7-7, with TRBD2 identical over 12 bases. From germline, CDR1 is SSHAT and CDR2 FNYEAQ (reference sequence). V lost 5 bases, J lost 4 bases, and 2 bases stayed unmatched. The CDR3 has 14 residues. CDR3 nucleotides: TGTGCCAGCAGCACGGGACTAGCGGGAGAGACCCAGTACTTC. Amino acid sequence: CASSTGLAGETQYF.

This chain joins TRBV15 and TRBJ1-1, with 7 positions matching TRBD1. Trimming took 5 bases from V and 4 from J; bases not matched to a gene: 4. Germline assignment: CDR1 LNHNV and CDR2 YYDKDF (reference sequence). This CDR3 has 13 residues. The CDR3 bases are TGTGCCACCAGCCCCAGGGGGATCACTGAAGCTTTCTTT. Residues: CATSPRGITEAFF.

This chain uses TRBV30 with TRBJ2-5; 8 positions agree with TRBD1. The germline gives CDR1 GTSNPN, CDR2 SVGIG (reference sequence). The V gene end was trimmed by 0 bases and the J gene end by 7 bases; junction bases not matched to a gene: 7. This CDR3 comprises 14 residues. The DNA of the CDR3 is TGTGCCTGGAGTGTACCCGGACAGGGTTGGACCCAGTACTTC. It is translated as CAWSVPGQGWTQYF.

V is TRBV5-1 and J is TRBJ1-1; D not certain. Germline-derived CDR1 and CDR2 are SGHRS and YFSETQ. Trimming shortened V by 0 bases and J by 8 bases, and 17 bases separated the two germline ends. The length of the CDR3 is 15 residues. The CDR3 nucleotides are TGCGCCAGCAGCTTGGCCGCACACTCAGGTGGGGAAGCTTTCTTT. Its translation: CASSLAAHSGGEAFF.

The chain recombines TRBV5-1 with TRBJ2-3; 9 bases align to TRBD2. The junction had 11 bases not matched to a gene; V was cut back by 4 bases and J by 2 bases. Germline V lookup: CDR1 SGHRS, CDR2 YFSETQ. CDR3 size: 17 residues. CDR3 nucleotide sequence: TGCGCCAGCAGCCCGGGACTAGCTTCCTCCTTCACAGATACGCAGTATTTT. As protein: CASSPGLASSFTDTQYF.

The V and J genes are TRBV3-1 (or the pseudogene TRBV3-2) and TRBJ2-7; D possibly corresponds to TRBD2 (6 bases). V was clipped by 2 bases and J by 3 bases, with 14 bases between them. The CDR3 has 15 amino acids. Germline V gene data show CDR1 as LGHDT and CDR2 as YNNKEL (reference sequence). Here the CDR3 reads CASSQMRDAVYEQYF. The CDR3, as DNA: TGTGCCAGCAGCCAAATGCGGGACGCGGTCTACGAGCAGTACTTC.

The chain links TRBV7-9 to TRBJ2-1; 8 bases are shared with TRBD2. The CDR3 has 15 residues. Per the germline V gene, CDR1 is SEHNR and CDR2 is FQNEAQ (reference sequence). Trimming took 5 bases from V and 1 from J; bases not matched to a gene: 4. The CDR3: CASSPRGRSYNEQFF. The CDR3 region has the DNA TGTGCCAGCAGCCCCCGCGGGAGGTCCTACAATGAGCAGTTCTTC.

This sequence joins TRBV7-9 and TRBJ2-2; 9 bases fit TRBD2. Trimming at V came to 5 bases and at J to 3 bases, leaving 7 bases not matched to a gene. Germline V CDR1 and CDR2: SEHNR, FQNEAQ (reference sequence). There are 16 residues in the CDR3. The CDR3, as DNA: TGTGCCAGCAGCCCAAATAGCGGGAGTGACACCGGGGAGCTGTTTTTT. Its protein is CASSPNSGSDTGELFF.

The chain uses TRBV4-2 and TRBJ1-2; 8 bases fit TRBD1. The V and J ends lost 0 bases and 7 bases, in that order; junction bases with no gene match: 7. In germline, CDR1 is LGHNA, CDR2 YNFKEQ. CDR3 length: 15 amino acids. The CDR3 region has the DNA TGTGCCAGCAGCCAAGAGGGCGGACAGGGCCGTGGCTACACCTTC. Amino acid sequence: CASSQEGGQGRGYTF.

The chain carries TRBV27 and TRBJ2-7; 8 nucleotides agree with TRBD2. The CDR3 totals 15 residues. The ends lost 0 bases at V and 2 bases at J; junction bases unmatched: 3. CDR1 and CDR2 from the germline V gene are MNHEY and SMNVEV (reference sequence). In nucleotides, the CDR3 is TGTGCCAGCAGTTTATCTAGCGGGAAAACCTACGAGCAGTACTTC. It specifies CASSLSSGKTYEQYF.

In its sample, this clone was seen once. The CDR3 reads CASSPGTVQDSPLHF. The CDR3, as DNA: TGTGCCAGCTCACCAGGGACAGTCCAGGATTCACCCCTCCACTTT. The V gene is TRBV18, the J gene TRBJ1-6, with 7 bases lining up with TRBD1. Germline trimming cut 2 bases from V and 8 bases from J; bases unmatched to any gene: 6. The CDR3 consists of 15 residues. Germline V gene sequence: CDR1 KGHSH, CDR2 LQKENI.

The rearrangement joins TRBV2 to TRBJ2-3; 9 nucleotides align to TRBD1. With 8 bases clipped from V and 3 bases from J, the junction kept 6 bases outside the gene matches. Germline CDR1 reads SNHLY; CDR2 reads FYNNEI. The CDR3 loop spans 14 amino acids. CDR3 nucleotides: TGTGCCAGCCGACGACAGGGGGGAACAGATACGCAGTATTTT. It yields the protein CASRRQGGTDTQYF.

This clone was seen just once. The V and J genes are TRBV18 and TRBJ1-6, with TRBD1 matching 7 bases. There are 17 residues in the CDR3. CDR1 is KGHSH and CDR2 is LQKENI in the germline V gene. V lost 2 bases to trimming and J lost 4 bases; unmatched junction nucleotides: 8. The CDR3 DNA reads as TGTGCCAGCTCACCATTTGGACAGGACGTTTATAATTCACCCCTCCACTTT. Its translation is CASSPFGQDVYNSPLHF.

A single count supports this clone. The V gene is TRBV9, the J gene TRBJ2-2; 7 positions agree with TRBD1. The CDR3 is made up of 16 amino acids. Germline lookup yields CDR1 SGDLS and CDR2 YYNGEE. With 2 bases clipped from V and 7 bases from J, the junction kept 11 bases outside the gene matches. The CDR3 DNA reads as TGTGCCAGCAGCGTGAGGGACAGTCGTAGTAACGGGGAGCTGTTTTTT. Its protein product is CASSVRDSRSNGELFF.

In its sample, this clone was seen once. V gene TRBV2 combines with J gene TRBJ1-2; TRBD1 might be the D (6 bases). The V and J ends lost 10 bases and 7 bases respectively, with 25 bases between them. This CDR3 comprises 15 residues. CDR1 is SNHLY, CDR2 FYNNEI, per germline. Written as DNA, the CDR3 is TGTGCCATACAGGGTATGGCCCTCCGTGTGGGTGGCTACACCTTC. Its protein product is CAIQGMALRVGGYTF.

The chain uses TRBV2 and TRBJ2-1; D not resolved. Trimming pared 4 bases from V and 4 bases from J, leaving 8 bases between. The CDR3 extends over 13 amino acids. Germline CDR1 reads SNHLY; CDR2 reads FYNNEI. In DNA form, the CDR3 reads TGTGCCAGCAGTGCCTGGCCATACAATGAGCAGTTCTTC. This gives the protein CASSAWPYNEQFF.